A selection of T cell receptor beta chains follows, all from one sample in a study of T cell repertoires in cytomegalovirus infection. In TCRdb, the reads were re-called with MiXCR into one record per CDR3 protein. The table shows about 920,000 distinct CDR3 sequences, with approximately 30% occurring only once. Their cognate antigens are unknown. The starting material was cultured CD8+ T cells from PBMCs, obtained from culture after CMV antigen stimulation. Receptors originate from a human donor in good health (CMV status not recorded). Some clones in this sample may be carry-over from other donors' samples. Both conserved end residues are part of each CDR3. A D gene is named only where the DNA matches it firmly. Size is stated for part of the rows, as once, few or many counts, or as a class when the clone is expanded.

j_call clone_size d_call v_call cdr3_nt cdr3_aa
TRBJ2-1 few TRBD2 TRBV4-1 TGCGCCAGCAGCCCTGCGGGACTAGCGGGGACTGAGCAGTTCTTC CASSPAGLAGTEQFF
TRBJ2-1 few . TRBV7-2 TGTGCCAGCAGCTTAGTACCAGTGGATGAGCAGTTCTTC CASSLVPVDEQFF
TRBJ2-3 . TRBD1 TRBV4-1 TGCGCCAGCAGCCACAACAGGGGAAGGAGCACAGATACGCAGTATTTT CASSHNRGRSTDTQYF
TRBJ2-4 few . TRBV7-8 TGTGCCAGCAGCCAGAGTAAATCGGACATTCAGTACTTC CASSQSKSDIQYF
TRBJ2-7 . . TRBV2 TGTGCCAGCAGTGTAGGCGGGGCGAACGAGCAGTACTTC CASSVGGANEQYF
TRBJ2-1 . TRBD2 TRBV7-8 TGTGCCAGCATTGAACATACTAGCGGGGGGGACAATGAGCAGTTCTTC CASIEHTSGGDNEQFF
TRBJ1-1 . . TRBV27 TGTGCCAGCAGCACGGGCGGGTCAGGAGCTGAAGCTTTCTTT CASSTGGSGAEAFF
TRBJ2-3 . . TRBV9 TGTGCCAGCAGCCCGTACCTGCGGGAAAGGACAGATACGCAGTATTTT CASSPYLRERTDTQYF
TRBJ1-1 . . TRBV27 TGTGCCAGCAGTTTATCGACGGGGATTGAAGCTTTCTTT CASSLSTGIEAFF
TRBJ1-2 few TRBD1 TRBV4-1 TGTGCCAGCAGCCATGGTCCCATCGCAGGGGGGGATGGCTACACCTTC CASSHGPIAGGDGYTF
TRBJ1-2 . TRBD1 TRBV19 TGTGCCAGTGGGGGACCGGGACAGGGATTTGCCTATGGCTACACCTTC CASGGPGQGFAYGYTF
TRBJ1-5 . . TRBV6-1 TGTGCCAGCAGTGGATTTCCCCCAGGGCAGCCCCAGCATTTT CASSGFPPGQPQHF
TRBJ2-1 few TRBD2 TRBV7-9 TGTGCCAGTCGGGGGGATCTCTACAATGAGCAGTTCTTC CASRGDLYNEQFF
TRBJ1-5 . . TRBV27 TGTGCCAGCAGTAGGGCAGGGGCTGCCAATCAGCCCCAGCATTTT CASSRAGAANQPQHF
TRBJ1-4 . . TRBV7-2 TGTGCCAGCAGCTTATATGCAGATAATGAAAAACTGTTTTTT CASSLYADNEKLFF
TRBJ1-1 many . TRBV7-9 TGTGCCAGCAGCCCCCTTGGGGCTGAAGCTTTCTTT CASSPLGAEAFF
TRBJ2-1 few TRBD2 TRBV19 TGTGCCAGTAGTTCCTCGGGACTAGCGGGGGGGTACAATGAGCAGTTCTTC CASSSSGLAGGYNEQFF
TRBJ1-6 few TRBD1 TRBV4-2 TGTGCCAGCAGCTGGGGACAGGAGGATAATTCACCCCTCCACTTT CASSWGQEDNSPLHF
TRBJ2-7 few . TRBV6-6 TGTGCCAGCCAGCTCGACAGTACCTACGAGCAGTACTTC CASQLDSTYEQYF
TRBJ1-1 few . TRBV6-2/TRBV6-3 TGTGCCAGCAGTCTCCAGGGTCTCCAAGGGGGCACTGAAGCTTTCTTT CASSLQGLQGGTEAFF
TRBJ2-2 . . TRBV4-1 TGCGCCAGCAGCCAAGATCGGGCATTCGTCGGGGAGCTGTTTTTT CASSQDRAFVGELFF
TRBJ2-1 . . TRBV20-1 TGCAGTGCTAGTCCGGCAGGTAGTTGCAATGAGCAGTTCTTC CSASPAGSCNEQFF
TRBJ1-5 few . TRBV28 TGTGCCAGCAGTTTATCCATCCGGGGGCTTAACAATCAGCCCCAGCATTTT CASSLSIRGLNNQPQHF
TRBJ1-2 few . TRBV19 TGTGCCAGTAAGAGGCAGAACTATGGCTACACCTTC CASKRQNYGYTF
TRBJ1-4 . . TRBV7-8 TGTGCCAGCAGCTTAGCGGGCGGACGGTCCAATGAAAAACTGTTTTTT CASSLAGGRSNEKLFF
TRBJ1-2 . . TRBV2 TGTGCCAGCCCGAGGTCAGGAAACTATGGCTACACCTTC CASPRSGNYGYTF
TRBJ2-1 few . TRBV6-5 TGTGCCAGCAGTTCTTCAATTCGGAAGGGGAGCTCCTACAATGAGCAGTTCTTC CASSSSIRKGSSYNEQFF
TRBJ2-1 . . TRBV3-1 TGTGCCAGCAGCCACTTACAGCAAATCTACAATGAGCAGTTCTTC CASSHLQQIYNEQFF
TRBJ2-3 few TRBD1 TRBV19 TGTGCCACCGAGACAGGGTATGGGACAGATACGCAGTATTTT CATETGYGTDTQYF
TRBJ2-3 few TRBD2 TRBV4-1 TGCGCCAGCAGCCAAGATATAGGGACTAGCGGGGGAGCTGGGTATTTT CASSQDIGTSGGAGYF
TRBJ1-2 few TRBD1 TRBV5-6 TGTGCCAGCAGGCGGGACAGGGGATATGGCTACACCTTC CASRRDRGYGYTF
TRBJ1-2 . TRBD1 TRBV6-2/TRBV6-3 TGTGCCAGCAGACCACAGGGGAAGGGCTATGGCTACACCTTC CASRPQGKGYGYTF
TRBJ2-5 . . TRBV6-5 TGTGCCAGCAGTCCAGGGTTGAGTATGGAGACCCAGTACTTC CASSPGLSMETQYF
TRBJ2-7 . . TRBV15 TGTGCCACCAGCAGAGATGGGGGCGGGAGCTCCTACGAGCAGTACTTC CATSRDGGGSSYEQYF
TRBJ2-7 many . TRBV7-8 TGTGCCAGCAGCTCGGACGGCTTAGGTGACGAGCAGTACTTC CASSSDGLGDEQYF
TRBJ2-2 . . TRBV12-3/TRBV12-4 TGTGCCACCTCGAGAACCGGGGAGCTGTTTTTT CATSRTGELFF
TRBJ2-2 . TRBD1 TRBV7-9 TGTGCCAGCAGCCCCGGGACAGGGAAACGCACCGGGGAGCTGTTTTTT CASSPGTGKRTGELFF
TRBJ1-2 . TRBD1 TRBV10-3 TGTGCCATCAGTGAGTCGTATGAGGGGGCTTACTATGGCTACACCTTC CAISESYEGAYYGYTF
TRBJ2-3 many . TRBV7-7 TGTGCTAGCAGCCTCTGGACGGCAGATACGCAGTATTTT CASSLWTADTQYF
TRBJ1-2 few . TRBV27 TGTGCCAGCAGTCCCGGTCGACAGTTCTATGGTGGCTACACCTTC CASSPGRQFYGGYTF
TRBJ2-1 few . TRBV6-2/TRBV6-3 TGTGCCAGCAGCCCACCGGGACACACCTCCTACAATGAGCAGTTCTTC CASSPPGHTSYNEQFF
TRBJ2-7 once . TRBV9 TGTGCCAGCAGCCCGAGGACTCCGGCCCTCGAGCAGTACTTC CASSPRTPALEQYF
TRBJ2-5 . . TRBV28 TGTGCCAGCAGTTTAGCCCACAGGGCATGGGAGACCCAGTACTTC CASSLAHRAWETQYF
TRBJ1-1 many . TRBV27 TGTGCCAGCAGTTTATCGCCCTACACTGAAGCTTTCTTT CASSLSPYTEAFF
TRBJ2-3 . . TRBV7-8 TGTGCCAGCAGCTTAAACTTAGGGATCACAGATACGCAGTATTTT CASSLNLGITDTQYF
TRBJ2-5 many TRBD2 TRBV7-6 TGTGCCAGCAGCCCTCCGACTAGCGGGGTGGAGGAGACCCAGTACTTC CASSPPTSGVEETQYF
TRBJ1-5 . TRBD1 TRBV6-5 TGTGCCAGCAGCTCCGACAGGGAAGACAATCAGCCCCAGCATTTT CASSSDREDNQPQHF
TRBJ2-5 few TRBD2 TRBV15 TGTGCCACCAGCAGGTCGGGGGGTCGGCAAGAGACCCAGTACTTC CATSRSGGRQETQYF
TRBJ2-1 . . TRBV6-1 TGTGCCAGCAGTGACCCAAACGACAGGAGCTCCTACAATGAGCAGTTCTTC CASSDPNDRSSYNEQFF
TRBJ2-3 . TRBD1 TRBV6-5 TGTGCCAGCAGTGGACAGGGCTACCCTCCGAATACGCAGTATTTT CASSGQGYPPNTQYF
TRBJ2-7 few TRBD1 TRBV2 TGTGCCAGCAGTTGGACAGGGACGGACGAGCAGTACTTC CASSWTGTDEQYF